The 10 T cell receptor beta chains below come from one sample, sequenced in a study of response to subunit inactivated influenza vaccine (dated by TCRdb to between 2017 and 2018). The library was built by means of RT-PCR. TCRdb lists the instrument as Illumina HiSeq 2500. TCRdb reprocessing: public reads trimmed at Q25 with fastp, clones called with MiXCR, in-frame beta chains kept. Here each entry gathers all rows of one CDR3 protein and keeps the most common genes and DNA. The sample includes 500,000 to 600,000 distinct CDR3 sequences, with about 11% observed a single time. About 11% of the sample goes to the ten largest clones. This sample was also put to use in a study of T cells expressing NK-cell markers. The second study reports: TCR beta cDNA libraries were made by 5'RACE template switching that added a universal primer site and unique molecular identifiers.

This material consisted of PBMCs from blood, taken on the day of vaccination. The receptor set was obtained from a man aged 50 to 59 who received an inactivated influenza vaccine. Donor details come from another sample of the same person, matched by shared clones.

This rearrangement joins TRBV4-1 to TRBJ2-7; 7 bases align to TRBD2. The CDR3 spans 19 residues. Germline CDR1 MGHRA, CDR2 YSYEKL. V lost 1 base and J lost 2; bases outside the gene matches: 17. CDR3 loop: CASSQGHPPGSGGTYEQYF. As DNA, the CDR3 is TGCGCCAGCAGCCAAGGTCATCCCCCCGGCTCGGGGGGAACCTACGAGCAGTACTTC.

A few counts support this clonotype. V is TRBV7-8 and J is TRBJ2-7; D gene uncertain. V dropped 0 bases and J dropped 7 bases, with 10 bases sitting between them. The CDR3 loop spans 13 amino acids. Germline V lookup: CDR1 SGHVS, CDR2 FQNEAQ. CDR3 in amino acids: CASSLAQQMEQYF. Written as DNA, the CDR3 is TGTGCCAGCAGCTTAGCACAGCAGATGGAGCAGTACTTC.

The sample holds a few counts of this clonotype. The chain carries TRBV7-9 and TRBJ2-3; a possible D gene is TRBD1 (5 bases). The CDR3 has 14 amino acids. The V gene's germline CDR1 is SEHNR and CDR2 FQNEAQ (reference sequence). The V gene lost 8 bases and the J gene lost 0 bases, with 12 bases spanning the gap. CDR3 amino acids: CASPGWLSTDTQYF. In DNA, the CDR3 is TGTGCCAGCCCAGGGTGGTTAAGCACAGATACGCAGTATTTT.

This clonotype has ten or more counts. This chain connects TRBV28 to TRBJ1-6; D is unclear. CDR3 length: 13 residues. The V and J ends lost 2 bases and 6 bases respectively, with 5 bases between them. CDR1 MDHEN and CDR2 SYDVKM come from the germline V gene. DNA for the CDR3: TGTGCCAGCAGTTTAGCTCCTAATTCACCCCTCCACTTT. Translation: CASSLAPNSPLHF.

This chain uses TRBV5-6 with TRBJ2-7, with 12 nucleotides matching TRBD1. Germline loops: CDR1 SGHDT, CDR2 YYEEEE. The CDR3 length is 17 residues. Losses at the gene ends were 0 bases for V and 0 bases for J; bases not matched to a gene: 4. CDR3 residues: CASSLGDRGPFSYEQYF. In nucleotides, the CDR3 is TGTGCCAGCAGCTTGGGGGACAGGGGGCCCTTCTCCTACGAGCAGTACTTC.

This clonotype has a count of ten or more. The chain has TRBV12-3 or TRBV12-4 and TRBJ2-1; D not resolved. V dropped 3 bases and J dropped 15 bases, with 6 bases sitting between them. The CDR3 has 9 residues. The CDR3 nucleotides are TGTGCCAGCAGTTTCCCTCTGTTCTTC. The encoded protein is CASSFPLFF.

This chain joins TRBV7-2 and TRBJ2-7; possible D gene TRBD1, 6 bases. Germline CDR1 is SGHTA and CDR2 is FQGNSA. The CDR3 extends over 15 amino acids. With 1 base removed from V and 3 bases from J, the gap between germline ends came to 13 bases. CDR3 sequence: CASSLGRGRGYEQYF. Here the CDR3 DNA reads TGTGCCAGCAGCTTAGGCCGGGGCAGGGGCTACGAGCAGTACTTC.

The rearrangement links TRBV4-1 to TRBJ1-5; D is ambiguous. Germline CDR1 MGHRA, CDR2 YSYEKL. With 5 bases removed from V and 0 bases from J, the gap between germline ends came to 11 bases. This CDR3 is 15 amino acids long. The CDR3 spells CASSGLPNSNQPQHF. The CDR3 DNA sequence: TGCGCCAGCAGCGGTCTTCCTAATAGCAATCAGCCCCAGCATTTT.

This clonotype has more than one count but fewer than ten. This chain uses TRBV4-3 with TRBJ1-4; D perhaps matches TRBD1 (5 bases). Germline assignment: CDR1 LGHNA and CDR2 YSLEER. The CDR3 extends over 15 amino acids. V gave up 4 bases and J gave up 7 bases, with 16 bases separating them. CDR3 sequence (DNA): TGCGCCAGCAGCCCCTCCACAGGTTGGGGTGAAAAACTGTTTTTT. It specifies CASSPSTGWGEKLFF.

In its sample, this clonotype was seen a few times. J is TRBJ2-7 and V is TRBV4-2; 7 bases fit TRBD1. Germline V gene sequence: CDR1 LGHNA, CDR2 YNFKEQ. J lost 0 bases, V lost 1 base, and 0 bases had no gene match. The CDR3 has 14 amino acids. This CDR3 reads CASSQAGGSYEQYF. CDR3 nucleotide sequence: TGTGCCAGCAGCCAAGCAGGGGGCTCCTACGAGCAGTACTTC.